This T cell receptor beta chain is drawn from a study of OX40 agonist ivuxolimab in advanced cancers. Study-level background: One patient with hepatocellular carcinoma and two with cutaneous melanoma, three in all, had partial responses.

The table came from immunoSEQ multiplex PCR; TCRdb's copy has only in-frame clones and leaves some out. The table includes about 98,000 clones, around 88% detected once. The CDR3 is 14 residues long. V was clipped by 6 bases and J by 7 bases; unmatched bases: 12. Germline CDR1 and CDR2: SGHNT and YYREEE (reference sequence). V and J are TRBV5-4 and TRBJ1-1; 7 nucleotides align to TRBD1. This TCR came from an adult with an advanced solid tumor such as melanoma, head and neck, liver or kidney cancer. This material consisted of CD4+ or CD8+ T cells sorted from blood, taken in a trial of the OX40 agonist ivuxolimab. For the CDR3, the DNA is TGTGCCAGCATCAAGACAGGGAGGGCCGGTGAAGCTTTCTTT. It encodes CASIKTGRAGEAFF. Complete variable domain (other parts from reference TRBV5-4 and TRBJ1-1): ETGVTQSPTHLIKTRGQQVTLRCSSQSGHNTVSWYQQALGQGPQFIFQYYREEENGRGNFPPRFSGLQFPNYSSELNVNALELDDSALYLCASIKTGRAGEAFFGQGTRLTVV.